This TCR beta chain was captured in a study of T cell clonotyping in hematopoietic cell transplantation. The study, taken as a whole, reports: Without cell sorting, CD4 versus CD8 contributions remain unresolved.

Data came from immunoSEQ multiplex PCR; TCRdb stores just in-frame clones and leaves some out. Of more than 4,500 clones in the sample, about 80% were seen once. The CDR3 length is 14 residues. Per the germline V gene, CDR1 is MNHEY and CDR2 is SMNVEV (reference sequence). V lost 9 bases and J 0 bases, leaving 15 bases between the germline ends. In the case of this clone: The antigen is unknown.

The chain joins TRBV27 to TRBJ2-7, with D possibly called TRBD1 or TRBD2 (5 bases each). This receptor was obtained from a male patient over 55 who had an allogeneic stem cell transplant from an unrelated donor, so the T cells may come from the graft donor. Some clones in this sample may be carry-over from other donors' samples. This specimen was peripheral blood mononuclear cells, taken 30 days after allogeneic stem cell transplant. The CDR3 sequence is CASRGAASSYEQYF. CDR3 sequence (DNA): TGTGCCAGTAGAGGGGCGGCTAGCTCCTACGAGCAGTACTTC.